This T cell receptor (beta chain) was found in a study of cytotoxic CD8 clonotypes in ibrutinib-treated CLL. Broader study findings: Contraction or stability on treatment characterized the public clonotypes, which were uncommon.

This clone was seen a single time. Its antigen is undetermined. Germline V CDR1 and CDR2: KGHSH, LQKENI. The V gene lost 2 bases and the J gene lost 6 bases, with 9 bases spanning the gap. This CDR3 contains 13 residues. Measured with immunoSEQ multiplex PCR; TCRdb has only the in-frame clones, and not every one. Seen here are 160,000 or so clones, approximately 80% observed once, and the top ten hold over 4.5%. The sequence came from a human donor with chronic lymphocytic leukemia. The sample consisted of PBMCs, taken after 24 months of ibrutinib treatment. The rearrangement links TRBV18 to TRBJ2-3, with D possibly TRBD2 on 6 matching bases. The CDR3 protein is CASSPSLADTQYF. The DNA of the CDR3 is TGTGCCAGCTCACCATCTCTAGCGGATACGCAGTATTTT.